The following is a T cell receptor (beta chain) sequence with its context. V dropped 2 bases and J dropped 6 bases, with 13 bases sitting between them. The germline CDR1 and CDR2 sequences are KGHDR and SFDVKD. The CDR3 is made up of 14 amino acids. This sample is drawn from a study of blood T cell repertoires in COVID-19. About the study: The United States, Italy and Spain were the sources of the acute and convalescent COVID-19 samples.

Per the authors' pipeline: From reference gene primer amplification, estimates of nucleated cell counts were derived. Here immunoSEQ multiplex PCR was the method, and the copy in TCRdb shows in-frame clones only, minus some. V, J and clone size reflect that table, while D and trimming were determined from the DNA. The data contain 100,000 to 120,000 clones, less than 90% of them singletons. The clonotype comes from a man aged 50-59 years with acute or convalescent COVID-19. The chain joins TRBV24-1 to TRBJ2-7; no definite D call. Material: peripheral blood. CDR3 nucleotide sequence: TGTGCCACCAGTGATTCCGGTTTTACGGGCGAGCAGTACTTC. This gives the protein CATSDSGFTGEQYF.